The 11 T cell receptor beta chains reported below all come from one sample, sequenced in a study of blood T cell repertoires in COVID-19. Libraries were prepared by immunoSEQ multiplex PCR; TCRdb keeps only in-frame clonotypes and omits some of them. The profile shows more than 45,000 clones, 75% to 90% of them singletons. Input material: peripheral blood. These receptors all stem from a human donor in a cohort sampled during active COVID-19.

V usage is TRBV5-1 and J usage is TRBJ1-2, with unresolved D. The length of the CDR3 is 15 residues. The germline V gene encodes CDR1 SGHRS and CDR2 YFSETQ. Trimming took off 0 bases at V and 6 bases at J, with 15 bases between the two ends. Here the CDR3 reads CASSLDVPYSDGYTF. CDR3 bases: TGCGCCAGCAGCTTGGATGTCCCCTACTCTGATGGCTACACCTTC.

There are a few counts of this clone. The rearrangement links TRBV11-3 to TRBJ2-1; D might be TRBD2 (6 bases). The CDR3 covers 14 residues. In germline, CDR1 is SGHNT, CDR2 YENEEA. Trimming stripped 5 bases from V and 6 bases from J, with 14 bases between. The CDR3: CASSVRDGGNEQFF. The CDR3, as DNA: TGTGCCAGCAGCGTCCGGGACGGGGGCAATGAGCAGTTCTTC.

This clone has a single count. The chain employs TRBV5-4 and TRBJ2-5, with 9 nucleotides matching TRBD1. Germline trimming cut 4 bases from V and 1 base from J; bases unmatched to any gene: 5. The germline V gene encodes CDR1 SGHNT and CDR2 YYREEE (reference sequence). CDR3 size: 15 residues. The CDR3 region has the DNA TGTGCCAGCAGCCTTCTACAGGGGGCCCAAGAGACCCAGTACTTC. It translates to CASSLLQGAQETQYF.

A few counts support this clone. This sequence joins TRBV5-1 and TRBJ1-5; 7 bases fit TRBD1. The length of the CDR3 is 15 residues. Germline V gene sequence: CDR1 SGHRS, CDR2 YFSETQ. The J segment lost 1 base and the V segment lost 4 bases, leaving 5 bases of the junction unmatched. The CDR3 DNA sequence: TGCGCCAGCAGCCCAGGGGGGAGCAGCAATCAGCCCCAGCATTTT. This sequence encodes CASSPGGSSNQPQHF.

The chain couples TRBV5-1 to TRBJ1-1; no reliable D call. Trimming removed 5 bases from V and 1 base from J, with 15 bases in between. Germline CDR1 and CDR2: SGHRS and YFSETQ. CDR3 size: 15 residues. CDR3 DNA: TGCGCCAGCAGAGGTGGGAGCACCTCGAACACTGAAGCTTTCTTT. Protein sequence: CASRGGSTSNTEAFF.

The chain combines TRBV19 with TRBJ2-1; 7 bases are a match to TRBD2. Germline CDR1 LNHDA, CDR2 SQIVND (reference sequence). V shed 7 bases and J 4 bases; nucleotides not matched to a gene: 13. The CDR3 contains 16 residues. This CDR3 is CASTNQPGLPYNEQFF. The CDR3 DNA reads as TGTGCCAGTACCAATCAACCGGGACTACCTTACAATGAGCAGTTCTTC.

V is TRBV5-6 and J is TRBJ2-1; TRBD1 matches 9 bases. CDR3 size: 15 residues. V trimming: 4 bases; J trimming: 3 bases; junction bases outside the gene matches: 5. The germline V gene has CDR1 SGHDT and CDR2 YYEEEE. The CDR3 DNA reads TGTGCCAGCAGCCCTAGGACAGGGGTCTACAATGAGCAGTTCTTC. It specifies CASSPRTGVYNEQFF.

The chain is built from TRBV7-9 and TRBJ1-6, with 11 positions matching TRBD1. Germline V gene sequence: CDR1 SEHNR, CDR2 FQNEAQ (reference sequence). CDR3 length: 15 amino acids. V gave up 5 bases and J gave up 9 bases; unmatched junction bases: 6. The CDR3 region has the DNA TGTGCCAGCAGCAAGGGGACAGGGGGGGGTTCACCCCTCCACTTT. It codes for CASSKGTGGGSPLHF.

This rearrangement joins TRBV9 to TRBJ2-1, with 10 bases that match TRBD2. Per germline, CDR1 SGDLS and CDR2 YYNGEE. The CDR3 length is 15 residues. The junction had 9 bases not matched to a gene; V was cut back by 3 bases and J by 9 bases. The CDR3, as DNA: TGTGCCAGCAGCGACCCTCTAGCGGGAGTGGGTGAGCAGTTCTTC. It yields the protein CASSDPLAGVGEQFF.

The V call is TRBV6-5, the J call TRBJ1-2, with a weak D call TRBD1 (5 bases). This CDR3 spans 15 amino acids. Germline assignment: CDR1 MNHEY and CDR2 SVGAGI. With 0 bases removed from V and 3 bases from J, the gap between germline ends came to 11 bases. The CDR3 DNA sequence: TGTGCCAGCAGTTACTCGCGGGGCTACGACTATGGCTACACCTTC. Translated: CASSYSRGYDYGYTF.

The chain recombines TRBV5-4 with TRBJ1-2, with 9 bases that match TRBD1. The trim removed 4 bases at V and 4 bases at J, leaving 11 bases unmatched. The CDR3 spans 16 residues. The germline V gene has CDR1 SGHNT and CDR2 YYREEE (reference sequence). CDR3 nucleotide sequence: TGTGCCAGCAGCCCCAAGGGACAGGGTGGCATCTATGGCTACACCTTC. Amino acids: CASSPKGQGGIYGYTF.